Listed below are T cell receptor beta chains from one sample, sequenced in a study of T cell responses to AZD1222 COVID-19 vaccine. Profiling relied on immunoSEQ multiplex PCR, and the TCRdb table lists in-frame clones only, not all of them. The sample carries 85,000 to 130,000 clones, 75% to 90% recorded once. The source material was peripheral blood, sampled on day 0 of AZD1222 vaccination. Source of these receptors: an adult in good health. Both conserved end residues are part of each CDR3. The D gene is left open where the match is weak. Rows may omit the clone size; those that give it use once, few, many or a size class.

>TRBJ1-2|-|TRBV5-1|-
CASSLAPDSYGYTF
TGCGCCAGCAGCTTGGCCCCGGACAGCTATGGCTACACCTTC
>TRBJ1-2|-|TRBV7-2|-
CASSSGTRSSGYTF
TGTGCCAGCAGCTCTGGGACCCGGTCATCCGGCTACACCTTC
>TRBJ2-7|TRBD1|TRBV4-1|-
CASSPGLDRAWRQYF
TGCGCCAGCAGCCCAGGCTTAGACAGGGCTTGGCGGCAGTACTTC
>TRBJ2-7|TRBD2|TRBV15|-
CATSRGAGGPYEQYF
TGTGCCACCAGCAGAGGCGCGGGAGGGCCGTACGAGCAGTACTTC
>TRBJ2-1|-|TRBV11-1|-
CASSLEVAWGQFF
TGTGCCAGCAGCTTAGAAGTGGCCTGGGGGCAGTTCTTC
>TRBJ2-3|TRBD2|TRBV7-3|-
CASSPDPKLAGGPGDTQYF
TGTGCCAGCAGTCCTGACCCTAAACTAGCGGGAGGGCCGGGAGATACGCAGTATTTT
>TRBJ2-3|-|TRBV11-2|once
CASSLASREEVDTQYF
TGTGCCAGCAGCTTAGCTAGCCGAGAAGAGGTTGATACGCAGTATTTT
>TRBJ1-2|TRBD1|TRBV11-2|-
CASSSTGDYGYTF
TGTGCCAGCAGCTCAACAGGGGACTATGGCTACACCTTC
>TRBJ2-7|TRBD1|TRBV18|-
CASSPGTGGLHEQYF
TGTGCCAGCTCACCGGGGACAGGGGGCCTTCACGAGCAGTACTTC
>TRBJ2-3|-|TRBV18|-
CASSPKTDSDTQYF
TGTGCCAGCTCACCAAAAACAGACTCAGATACGCAGTATTTT
>TRBJ2-1|TRBD2|TRBV10-3|-
CAISWTSGSYEQFF
TGTGCCATCAGTTGGACTAGCGGGAGCTATGAGCAGTTCTTC
>TRBJ1-6|-|TRBV19|-
CASSLTGSSYNSPLHF
TGTGCCAGTAGTCTTACAGGGAGCTCCTATAATTCACCCCTCCACTTT
>TRBJ2-7|TRBD1|TRBV19|-
CASSILRGSAYEQYF
TGTGCCAGTAGTATACTCAGGGGGTCTGCCTACGAGCAGTACTTC
>TRBJ1-1|-|TRBV9|-
CASSADRLNTEAFF
TGTGCCAGCAGCGCGGACAGACTGAACACTGAAGCTTTCTTT
>TRBJ1-2|TRBD1|TRBV9|once
CASSLKGRGNYGYTF
TGTGCCAGCAGCTTGAAGGGCAGGGGGAACTATGGCTACACCTTC
>TRBJ1-3|-|TRBV30|-
CAWRKGPPGNTIYF
TGTGCCTGGAGGAAGGGGCCTCCTGGAAACACCATATATTTT
>TRBJ1-4|-|TRBV30|-
CAWSPLMGGYEKLFF
TGTGCCTGGAGCCCCCTGATGGGGGGCTATGAAAAACTGTTTTTT
>TRBJ2-2|-|TRBV19|-
CASSIIPGTGELFF
TGTGCCAGTAGTATAATACCAGGGACCGGGGAGCTGTTTTTT
>TRBJ1-3|-|TRBV29-1|-
CSVGQGGNTIYF
TGCAGCGTAGGCCAAGGTGGAAACACCATATATTTT
>TRBJ2-1|-|TRBV7-3|once
CASSSPGDNEQFF
TGTGCCAGCAGCTCCCCAGGGGACAATGAGCAGTTCTTC
>TRBJ2-5|TRBD1|TRBV7-7|-
CASSLDRGQETQYF
TGTGCTAGCAGCTTAGACAGGGGGCAAGAGACCCAGTACTTC
>TRBJ2-1|TRBD2|TRBV14|few
CASSPPGTSGSNEQFF
TGTGCCAGCAGCCCCCCCGGGACTAGCGGGAGCAATGAGCAGTTCTTC